Sequencing of this T cell receptor (beta chain) was carried out in a study of technical replicates of blood from a few donors. Produced via immunoSEQ multiplex PCR; TCRdb's table is partial and in-frame only. The repertoire holds approximately 81,000 clones, roughly 95% seen once, with approximately 0.4% in the top ten. Trimming cost V 3 bases and J 3 bases, with 11 bases left between them. The germline gives CDR1 GTSNPN, CDR2 SVGIG (reference sequence). The CDR3 is 13 residues long. Sequenced input: T cells isolated from PBMCs. This TCR came from a human donor in good health. This sequence joins TRBV30 and TRBJ1-1; D remains ambiguous. The CDR3 bases are TGTGCCTGGAGCATGAGTTTTTACACTGAAGCTTTCTTT. It yields the protein CAWSMSFYTEAFF.